This T cell receptor beta chain was recorded in a study of early T cells in non-severe SARS-CoV-2 infection. The table lists this clonotype with many counts. Its antigen is as yet unknown. Study findings and constraints: Anti-spike CD8 responses were favored in VDJdb matching, and private and CD4 specificities were missed.

Germline CDR1 is SQVTM and CDR2 is ANQGSEA. V dropped 4 bases and J dropped 4; count of bases not matched to a gene: 10. The CDR3 is 16 amino acids. Individual cDNA molecules were tagged with unique molecular identifiers, the study reported. TCRdb re-analysed the 5' RACE reads in MiXCR, keeping a single row per CDR3 protein. The sample shows tens of thousands of distinct CDR3 sequences, 7.5% to 9.5% of them seen only once. The clonotype comes from an adult who was a healthcare worker with PCR-confirmed SARS-CoV-2 infection or an uninfected control (not recorded which). The sample was whole blood, taken at baseline. The chain joins TRBV29-1 to TRBJ2-2, with 9 bases that match TRBD1. CDR3 sequence: CSVGTGGRQGTGELFF. CDR3 DNA sequence: TGCAGCGTTGGTACAGGGGGCCGGCAGGGCACCGGGGAGCTGTTTTTT.